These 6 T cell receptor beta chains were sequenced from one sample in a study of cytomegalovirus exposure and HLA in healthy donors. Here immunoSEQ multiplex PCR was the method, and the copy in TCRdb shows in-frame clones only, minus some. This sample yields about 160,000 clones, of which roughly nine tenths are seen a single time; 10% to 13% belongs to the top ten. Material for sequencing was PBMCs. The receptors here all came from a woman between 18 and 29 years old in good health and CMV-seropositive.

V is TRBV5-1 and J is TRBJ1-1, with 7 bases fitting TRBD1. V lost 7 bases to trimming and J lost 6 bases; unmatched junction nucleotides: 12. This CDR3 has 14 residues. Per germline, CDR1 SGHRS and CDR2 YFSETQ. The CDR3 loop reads CASRPRTGVAEAFF. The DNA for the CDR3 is TGCGCCAGCCGACCGAGAACAGGGGTCGCTGAAGCTTTCTTT. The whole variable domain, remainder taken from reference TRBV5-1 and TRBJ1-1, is KAGVTQTPRYLIKTRGQQVTLSCSPISGHRSVSWYQQTPGQGLQFLFEYFSETQRNKGNFPGRFSGRQFSNSRSEMNVSTLELGDSALYLCASRPRTGVAEAFFGQGTRLTVV.

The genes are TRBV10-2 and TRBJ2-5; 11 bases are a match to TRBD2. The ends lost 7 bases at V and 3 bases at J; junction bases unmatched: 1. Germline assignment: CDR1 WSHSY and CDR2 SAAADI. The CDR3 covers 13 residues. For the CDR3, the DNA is TGCGCCAGCACGGGACTAGCGGAAGAGACCCAGTACTTC. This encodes CASTGLAEETQYF.

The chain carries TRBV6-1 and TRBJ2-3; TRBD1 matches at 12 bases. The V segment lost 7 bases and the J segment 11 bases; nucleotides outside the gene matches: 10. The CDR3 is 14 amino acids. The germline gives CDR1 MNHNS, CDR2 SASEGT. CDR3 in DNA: TGTGCCAGCACTAGCGGGACAGGGGGCGCCCGGCAGTATTTT. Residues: CASTSGTGGARQYF.

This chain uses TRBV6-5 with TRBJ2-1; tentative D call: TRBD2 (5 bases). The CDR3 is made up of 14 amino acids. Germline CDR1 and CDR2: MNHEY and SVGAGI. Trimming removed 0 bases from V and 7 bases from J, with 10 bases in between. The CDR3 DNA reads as TGTGCCAGCAGTTACTCGGCGGGTATAAATGAGCAGTTCTTC. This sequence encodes CASSYSAGINEQFF.

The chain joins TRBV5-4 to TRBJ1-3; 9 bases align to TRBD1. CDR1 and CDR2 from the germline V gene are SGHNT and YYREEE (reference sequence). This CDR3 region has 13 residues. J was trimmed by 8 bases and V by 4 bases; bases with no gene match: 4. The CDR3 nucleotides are TGTGCCAGCAGCCGGGGACAGGGAGACACCATATATTTT. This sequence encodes CASSRGQGDTIYF.

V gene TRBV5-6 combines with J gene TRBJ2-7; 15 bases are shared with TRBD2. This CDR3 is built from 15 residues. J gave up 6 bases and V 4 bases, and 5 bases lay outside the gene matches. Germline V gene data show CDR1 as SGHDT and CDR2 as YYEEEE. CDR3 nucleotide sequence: TGTGCCAGCAGCCCATCGGGACTAGCGGGAGGCGAGCAGTACTTC. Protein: CASSPSGLAGGEQYF.